The clone carrying this TCR beta chain came up many times. Its antigen remains unknown. One entry per CDR3 protein results from TCRdb running MiXCR on the 5' RACE reads. The table includes about 5,300 distinct CDR3 sequences, roughly 34% detected once. This CDR3 has 15 amino acids. CDR1 and CDR2 (germline): DFQATT, SNEGSKA (reference sequence). V was clipped by 5 bases and J by 0 bases; unmatched bases: 4. Findings of the study overall: Larger-cohort validation covered only one TCR beta V-J rearrangement. Tumor memory CD4+ T cell TCR gene usage clustered with blood and lymph node memory CD4+ cells and lymph node naive CD4+ cells. Tumor-infiltrating Treg TCR alpha and beta sequences overlapped most with tumor naive CD4+ T cells, then blood naive.

Memory CD4+ T cells were sorted as CD4+CD45RO+CD25- cells. This chain links TRBV20-1 with TRBJ2-4; the match to TRBD1 covers 10 bases. Sequenced sample: memory CD4+ T cells sorted from blood. The subset here: memory CD4+ T cells, CD4+CD45RO+CD25-. The TCR was taken from a female donor with breast cancer. CDR3 protein: CSAWTGGIAKNIQYF. CDR3 bases: TGCAGTGCTTGGACAGGGGGTATAGCCAAAAACATTCAGTACTTC.